This T cell receptor (beta chain) was obtained from a study of spatial heterogeneity in lung cancer. Via MiXCR, TCRdb re-called the 5' RACE reads, giving one row per CDR3 protein. This table holds 40,000 to 45,000 distinct CDR3 sequences, nearly 7% found once. This clonotype was detected only a few times. Sample time point: sample taken at primary tumor resection. The TCR sequence derives from a female donor with early-stage non-small cell lung cancer. This specimen consisted of PBMCs, obtained at surgery.

In DNA, the CDR3 is TGTGCCAGCTCACCGACGGTGGGAGGACAGCTCTATGGCTACACCTTC. Its protein product is CASSPTVGGQLYGYTF. This rearrangement joins TRBV18 to TRBJ1-2, with D tentatively TRBD1 (6 bases). V was pared by 3 bases and J by 4 bases, with 18 bases between. CDR1 and CDR2 (germline): KGHSH, LQKENI. This CDR3 is built from 16 residues.